The 10 T cell receptor delta chains below were found in one sample sequenced in a study of Vδ1+ human thymocytes. Extracted RNA was reverse transcribed into cDNA. Pooled V-gene forward primers with one constant-region reverse primer generated the CDR3 amplicons by multiplex PCR. TCRdb re-processed the multiplex PCR reads via CATT. The sample lists about 25,000 delta-chain clones, 7.4% occurring once. Antigens for these TCRs are unknown. General study points: Thymic TRG and TRD repertoires appeared highly polyclonal, with Gaussian CDR3 length distributions.

Sequenced input: Vdelta1+ gamma-delta thymocytes from the thymus. Subset: FACS-sorted CD3+ TCRalphabeta- TCRVdelta1+ TCRVdelta2- thymocytes. All receptors derive from a girl in the first two years of life who had congenital heart surgery.

The gene calls are TRDV1 and TRDJ1, with 7 bases aligning to TRDD3. TCRdb does not report a J gene; here it was assigned by matching the DNA to germline references. Germline CDR1 TSWWSYY, CDR2 QGS. CDR3 length equals 19 residues. The V gene end was trimmed by 2 bases and the J gene end by 3 bases; junction bases not matched to a gene: 18. CDR3 in DNA: TGTGCTCTTGGGGAATGTCGGGCGTGGGGGAGCGGAGGGGCCGATAAACTCATCTTT. It specifies CALGECRAWGSGGADKLIF.

A few counts support this clone. The rearrangement uses TRDV1 and TRDJ1, with TRDD3 matching over 7 bases. The CDR3 sequence is 20 residues long. V shed 2 bases and J 1 base; nucleotides not matched to a gene: 19. Germline CDR1 is TSWWSYY and CDR2 is QGS. For the CDR3, the DNA is TGTGCTCTTGGGGAAACCCTCCTTACTCACGAGTGGGGGAGCACCGATAAACTCATCTTT. Encoded protein: CALGETLLTHEWGSTDKLIF.

The J gene is TRDJ1; the V gene was not called; the tabulated D call, TRDD3, remains unverified against the DNA. The CDR3 runs to 18 residues. The CDR3: CALVLRAGGYGYTDKLIF. The CDR3 region has the DNA TGTGCTCTTGTCCTACGGGCTGGGGGATACGGGTACACCGATAAACTCATCTTT.

The chain employs TRDV1 and TRDJ1, with 7 bases that match TRDD3. CDR1 is TSWWSYY and CDR2 is QGS in the germline V gene. This CDR3 spans 15 amino acids. V was clipped by 0 bases and J by 3 bases; unmatched bases: 4. This CDR3 reads CALGELAGGSDKLIF. The CDR3 region has the DNA TGTGCTCTTGGGGAACTTGCGGGGGGATCCGATAAACTCATCTTT.

V is TRDV2 and J is TRDJ3; weak D call: TRDD2 (7 bases). The CDR3 consists of 21 residues. Trimming removed 5 bases at V and 2 bases at J, with 27 bases between. Germline V CDR1 and CDR2: GEAIGNYY, EKD. The CDR3 loop is CACAVGFPTRTGTWDTRQMFF. CDR3 bases: TGTGCCTGTGCGGTCGGCTTTCCTACCCGTACTGGGACCTGGGACACCCGACAGATGTTTTTC.

The J gene is TRDJ1, the V gene TRDV1; D may correspond to TRDD2 or TRDD3 (5 bases each). Germline CDR1 is TSWWSYY and CDR2 is QGS. This CDR3 has 15 amino acids. Deletions cut 2 bases from V and 1 base from J, with 11 bases between. The CDR3 loop reads CALGEFLGGTDKLIF. DNA for the CDR3: TGTGCTCTTGGGGAATTCCTGGGCGGCACCGATAAACTCATCTTT.

This clone was detected only a few times. This chain connects TRDV1 to TRDJ1; 7 bases agree with TRDD2. Germline V CDR1 and CDR2: TSWWSYY, QGS. Trimming removed 3 bases from V and 0 bases from J; junction bases left unmatched: 25. This CDR3 spans 22 amino acids. The CDR3 sequence: CALGDPGLPGWNYMAYTDKLIF. The CDR3 bases are TGTGCTCTTGGGGACCCAGGCCTTCCTGGCTGGAACTACATGGCGTACACCGATAAACTCATCTTT.

This clone occurred a few times. V and J are TRDV1 and TRDJ1; D call uncertain. Per germline, CDR1 TSWWSYY and CDR2 QGS. V gave up 1 base and J gave up 0 bases, with 12 bases separating them. The CDR3 has 16 amino acids. For the CDR3, the DNA is TGTGCTCTTGGGGAACCGTCCTGTCGACACACCGATAAACTCATCTTT. Protein product: CALGEPSCRHTDKLIF.

The rearrangement joins TRDV1 to TRDJ1, with 7 bases identical to TRDD3. The germline CDR1 and CDR2 sequences are TSWWSYY and QGS. This CDR3 has 15 amino acids. With 3 bases clipped from V and 10 bases from J, the junction kept 14 bases outside the gene matches. The CDR3 spells CALGDLHKDWGGLIF. CDR3 nucleotides: TGTGCTCTTGGGGACCTTCATAAGGACTGGGGTGGACTCATCTTT.

The rearrangement joins TRDV1 to TRDJ1; D is perhaps TRDD3 (9 bases). This CDR3 has 24 residues. With 2 bases removed from V and 0 bases from J, the gap between germline ends came to 37 bases. The germline V gene has CDR1 TSWWSYY and CDR2 QGS. In nucleotides, the CDR3 is TGTGCTCTTGGGGAAGGCCTTCCTAAACGGTCTGACTGGGGGACCCCCTGGTACACCGATAAACTCATCTTT. Amino acid sequence: CALGEGLPKRSDWGTPWYTDKLIF.